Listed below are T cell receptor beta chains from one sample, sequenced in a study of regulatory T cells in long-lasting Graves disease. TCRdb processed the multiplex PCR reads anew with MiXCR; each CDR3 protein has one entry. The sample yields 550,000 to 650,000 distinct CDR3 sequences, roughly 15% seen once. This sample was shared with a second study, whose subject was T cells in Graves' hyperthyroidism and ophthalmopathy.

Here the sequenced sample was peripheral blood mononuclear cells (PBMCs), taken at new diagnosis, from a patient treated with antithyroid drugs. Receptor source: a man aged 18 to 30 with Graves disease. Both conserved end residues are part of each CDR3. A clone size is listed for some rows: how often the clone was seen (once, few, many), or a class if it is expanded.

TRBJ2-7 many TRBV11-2 CASSSLLEQYF
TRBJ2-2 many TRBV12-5 CASALGNTGELFF
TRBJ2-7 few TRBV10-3 CAISEWGGGATYEQYF
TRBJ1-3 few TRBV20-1 CSARAGLGNTIYF
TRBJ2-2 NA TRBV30 CAWSVVAGITGELFF
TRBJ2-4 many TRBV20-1 CSARDYRVAKNIQYF
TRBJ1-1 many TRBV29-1 CSVEAAGTEAFF
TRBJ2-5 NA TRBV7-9 CASSTGLALETQYF
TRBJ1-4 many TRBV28 CASSPWTGPNEKLFF
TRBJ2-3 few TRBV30 CAWSVPIWGTRGTDTQYF
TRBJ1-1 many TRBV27 CASPADTGTEAFF
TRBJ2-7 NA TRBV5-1 CASSTGLAGGYEQYF
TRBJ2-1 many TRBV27 CASSGLAPPGEFF
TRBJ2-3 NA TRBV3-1 CASSLGSPTHTDTQYF
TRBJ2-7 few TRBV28 CASSLPFSSYEQYF
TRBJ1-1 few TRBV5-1 CASSFSFANTEAFF
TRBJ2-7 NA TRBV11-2 CAISGPPFPVNEQYF
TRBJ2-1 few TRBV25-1 CASSMGGLYNEQFF
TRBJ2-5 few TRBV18 CASSPPSQRSETQYF
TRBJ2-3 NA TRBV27 CASSLWELAGTTDTQYF
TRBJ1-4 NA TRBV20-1 CSARAGGWKEKLFF
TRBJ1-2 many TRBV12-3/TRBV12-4 CASRGVGQPSYTF
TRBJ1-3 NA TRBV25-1 CASSPSDSGNTIYF
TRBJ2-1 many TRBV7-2 CASSLGVAGGVNEQFF
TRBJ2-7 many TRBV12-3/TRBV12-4 CASRSSGSPYEQYF
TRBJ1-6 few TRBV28 CASSLLPGDNSPLHF
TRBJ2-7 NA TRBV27 CASRGQGRVPYEQYF
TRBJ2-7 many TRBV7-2 CASSSRAPGQGNEQYF
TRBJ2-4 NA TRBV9 CASSPRGDRPSPKNIQYF
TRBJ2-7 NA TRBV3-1 CASSRDTAGYEQYF
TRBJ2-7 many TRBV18 CASSPEGQAVQYF
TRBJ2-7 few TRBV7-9 CASSEIDRAGSYEQYF
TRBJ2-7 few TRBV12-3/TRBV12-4 CASTTRTGLHEQYF
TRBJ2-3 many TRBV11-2 CASSFRRRSSSTDTQYF
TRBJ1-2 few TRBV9 CASSPTGPSAGYTF
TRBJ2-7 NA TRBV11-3 CASSKGQPKDF
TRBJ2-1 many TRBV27 CASRGGWSNEQFF
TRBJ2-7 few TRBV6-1 CASSPIGTGREQYF
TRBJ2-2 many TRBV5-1 CASEGLLNTGELFF
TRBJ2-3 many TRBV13 CASSFPRTASTDTQYF
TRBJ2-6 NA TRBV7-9 CASSDRQAGANVLTF
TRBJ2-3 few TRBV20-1 CSARDTGLAESTDTQYF
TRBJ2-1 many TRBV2 CASILAGTDLFF
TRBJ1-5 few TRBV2 CASSGDGTGLFPQHF
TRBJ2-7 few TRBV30 CAWSWSRSYEQYF
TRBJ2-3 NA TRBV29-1 CSVEDRVRGRTDTQYF